This T cell receptor beta chain stems from a study of T cell responses to AZD1222 COVID-19 vaccine. Points from the study as a whole: Nearly half of spike-specific TCRs reportedly target variant regions that are unmutated in the B.1.351 and B.1.1.7 variants. The number of AZD1222 recipients seropositive at baseline was only 5 to 7.

TCRdb keeps only in-frame clones here, not all; method: immunoSEQ multiplex PCR. Of approximately 150,000 clones listed, 90% to 95% are singletons. As regards this clone: Antigen unknown.

The source was peripheral blood, collected on day 0 of AZD1222 vaccination. The sequence was obtained from an adult in good health.

The CDR3 DNA reads as TGTGCCAGTAGTATAAGGGGGGTAAACACTGAAGCTTTCTTT. Protein: CASSIRGVNTEAFF. The V call is TRBV19, the J call TRBJ1-1, with D possibly TRBD1 on 6 matching bases. V lost 2 bases to trimming and J lost 2 bases, with 9 bases between them. This CDR3 is built from 14 residues. Looked up from germline, CDR1 is LNHDA and CDR2 is SQIVND (reference sequence).